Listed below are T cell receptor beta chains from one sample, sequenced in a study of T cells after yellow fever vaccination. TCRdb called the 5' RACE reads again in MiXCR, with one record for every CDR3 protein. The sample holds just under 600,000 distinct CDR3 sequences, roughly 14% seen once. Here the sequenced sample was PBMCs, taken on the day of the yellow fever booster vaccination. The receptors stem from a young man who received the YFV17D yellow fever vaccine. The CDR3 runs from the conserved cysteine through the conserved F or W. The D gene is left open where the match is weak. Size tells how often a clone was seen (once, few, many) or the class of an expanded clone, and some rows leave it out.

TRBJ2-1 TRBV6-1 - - TGTGCCAGCTCACAGGTCCTGGGGGATAATGAGCAGTTCTTC CASSQVLGDNEQFF
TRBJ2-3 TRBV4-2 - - TGTGCCAGCAGCCAAGATTTGGAGGTAGATACGCAGTATTTT CASSQDLEVDTQYF
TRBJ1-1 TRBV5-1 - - TGCGCCAGCAGCTTACTTTCCCAGGGCACTGAAGCTTTCTTT CASSLLSQGTEAFF
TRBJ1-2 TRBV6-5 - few TGTGCCAGCAGTTACTCGGCCTCGACGCGCGGCTACACCTTC CASSYSASTRGYTF
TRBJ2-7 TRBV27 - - TGTGCCAGCAGCCCTCTCTCGGGTCCATACTACGAGCAGTACTTC CASSPLSGPYYEQYF
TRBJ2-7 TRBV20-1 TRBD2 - TGCAGTGCTAGAGATGAACGGGCTAGCGGGAGTTGGGGCTACGAGCAGTACTTC CSARDERASGSWGYEQYF
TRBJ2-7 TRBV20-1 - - TGCAGTGCTAGGGCACAGCCCTCCTACGAGCAGTACTTC CSARAQPSYEQYF
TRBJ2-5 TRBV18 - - TGTGCCAGCTCACCGTTGGCCAGCACGGAGACCCAGTACTTC CASSPLASTETQYF
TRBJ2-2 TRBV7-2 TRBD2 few TGTGCCAGCAGCTTGTCTCCTAGCGGTGTTACCGGGGAGCTGTTTTTT CASSLSPSGVTGELFF
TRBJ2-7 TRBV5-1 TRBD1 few TGCGCCAGCAGCTCGGACAGGGTTTACTACGAGCAGTACTTC CASSSDRVYYEQYF
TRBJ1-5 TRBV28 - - TGTGCCAGCACTACCCAGGGCAATCAGCCCCAGCATTTT CASTTQGNQPQHF
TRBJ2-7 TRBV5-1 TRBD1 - TGCGCCAGCAGCCCGACAGGGTTCGTGTACGAGCAGTACTTC CASSPTGFVYEQYF
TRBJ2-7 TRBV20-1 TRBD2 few TGCAGTGCTAACGGCGGGAGTTTCGTGCAGTACTTC CSANGGSFVQYF
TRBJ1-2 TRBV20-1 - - TGCAGTGCCGCATCCAGGAGGGATGGCTACACCTTC CSAASRRDGYTF
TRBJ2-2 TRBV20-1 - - TGCTGTGCTAGAGTGGGGGGAGCGAACACCGGGGAGCTGTTTTTT CCARVGGANTGELFF
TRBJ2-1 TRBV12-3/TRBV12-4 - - TGTGCCAGCAGCCAGCGGCGTAACTACAATGAGCAGTTCTTC CASSQRRNYNEQFF
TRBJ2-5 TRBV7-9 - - TGTGCCAGCAGGGCCGTGTTGGAGACCCAGTACTTC CASRAVLETQYF
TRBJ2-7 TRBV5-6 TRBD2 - TGTGCCAGCAGCCGAAACTACAGGACTAGCCGATTCCGCTACGAGCAGTACTTC CASSRNYRTSRFRYEQYF
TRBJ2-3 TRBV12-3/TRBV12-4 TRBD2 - TGTGCCAGCAGTTTAGCCCCACCGACTAGCGGGTCGAGCACAGATACGCAGTATTTT CASSLAPPTSGSSTDTQYF
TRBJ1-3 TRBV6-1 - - TGTGCCAGCAGCTCGGGGGGCTCTGGAAACACCATATATTTT CASSSGGSGNTIYF
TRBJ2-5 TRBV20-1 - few TGCAGTGCTAGGTTACCCGGGCGGCTTCAAGAGACCCAGTACTTC CSARLPGRLQETQYF
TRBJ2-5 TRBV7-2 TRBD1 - TGTGCCAGCAGCTCTACCGGGACAGGGAAAGTGGAGACCCAGTACTTC CASSSTGTGKVETQYF
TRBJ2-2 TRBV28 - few TGTGCCAGCAAGTTTGGCATCAGGGCATCCGCCGGGGAGCTGTTTTTT CASKFGIRASAGELFF